This TCR beta chain was sequenced for a study of beta chain features in type 1 diabetes. Study results and caveats: Across patients, naive, central memory and Treg TCRB repertoires exhibited apparently greater similarity than was observed across healthy donors. Type 1 diabetes patients had VDJ junctions that carried fewer insertions and more deletions.

Concerning this clone itself: Its antigen is unidentified.

The sequenced template was cDNA made from the entire isolated RNA. The assay was immunoSEQ multiplex PCR, and TCRdb's table has in-frame clones only and misses some. The sample records hundreds of thousands of clones, 13% to 15% being singletons. The CDR3 runs 13 residues. The V end was cut by 4 bases, the J end by 7 bases, with 10 bases between. CDR1 and CDR2 from the germline V gene are LNHDA and SQIVND (reference sequence). The single heparinised draw taken from each donor contained around 120 mL of blood on average. Purity above 95% was achieved in all sorted populations. The TCR originated in a woman in her thirties or forties in good health. The sequenced sample was naive CD4+ T cells from blood. This chain connects TRBV19 to TRBJ1-4; D perhaps matches TRBD1 (5 bases). The CDR3 DNA reads TGTGCCAGTAGTAGGGGCCGGCTTGAAAAACTGTTTTTT. Encoded protein: CASSRGRLEKLFF.